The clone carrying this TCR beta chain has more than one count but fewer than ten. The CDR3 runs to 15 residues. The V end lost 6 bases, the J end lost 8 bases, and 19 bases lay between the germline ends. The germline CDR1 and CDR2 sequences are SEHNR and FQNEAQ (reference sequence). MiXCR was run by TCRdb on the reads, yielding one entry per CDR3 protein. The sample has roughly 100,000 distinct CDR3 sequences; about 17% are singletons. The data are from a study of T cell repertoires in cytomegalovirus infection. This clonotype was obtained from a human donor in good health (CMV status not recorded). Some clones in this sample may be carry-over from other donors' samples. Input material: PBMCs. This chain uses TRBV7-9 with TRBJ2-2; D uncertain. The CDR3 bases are TGTGCCAGCAGTTCCAGACTCCTGCCTTTTGGGGAGCTGTTTTTT. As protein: CASSSRLLPFGELFF.